This T cell receptor (beta chain) is drawn from a study of CD8 T cells in Susac syndrome. Study results and limitations: Among active patients and in TEMRA cells, CD8+ clonal expansion in Susac reached its peak.

Deletions cut 0 bases from V and 7 bases from J, with 14 bases between. The CDR3 extends over 14 amino acids. Germline V gene data show CDR1 as SGHNT and CDR2 as YYREEE (reference sequence). CD8+ and CD4+ T cells from blood underwent TCR beta sequencing, which was carried out in a high-throughput format. Random hexamers served to reverse transcribe roughly 0.45 to 1 ug RNA. An immunoSEQ multiplex PCR amplified TCR beta CDR3 over 54 Vbeta and 13 Jbeta. MiXCR, run by TCRdb on the immunoSEQ multiplex PCR reads, gives a single entry per CDR3 protein. The data contain about 190,000 distinct CDR3 sequences, 95% of them seen just once; the ten biggest clones take up around 0.16%. Concerning this clonotype: The target antigen is unknown.

This sequence joins TRBV5-4 and TRBJ2-7; D is uncertain. Sample: CD8+ T cells from PBMCs. This receptor was identified in a human donor with Susac syndrome. The CDR3 protein is CASSLVQAPREQYF. CDR3 nucleotides: TGTGCCAGCAGCTTGGTTCAGGCTCCTCGGGAGCAGTACTTC.